The rows below give T cell receptor beta chains drawn from one sample of a study of Ad26.COV2.S vaccination and SARS-CoV-2 variants. The table came from immunoSEQ multiplex PCR; TCRdb's copy has only in-frame clones and leaves some out. The sample lists about 680,000 clones; roughly 90% were seen once. The sequencing used peripheral blood, collected in a trial of Ad26.COV2.S vaccine versus placebo. Receptors originate from a person between 18 and 60 years old who received the Ad26.COV2.S COVID-19 vaccine or a placebo. CDR3s include the opening cysteine and the closing phenylalanine or tryptophan. A D gene is named only where the DNA matches it firmly. Some rows have no size entry. The others give once, few or many, or a class for an expanded clone.

D,V,J,size,CDR3,DNA
-,TRBV11-1,TRBJ1-1,-,CASSLEGGDTEAFF,TGTGCCAGCAGCTTAGAGGGCGGCGACACTGAAGCTTTCTTT
-,TRBV13,TRBJ1-2,-,CASSPVGSGYTF,TGTGCCAGCAGCCCAGTTGGCTCTGGCTACACCTTC
TRBD2,TRBV27,TRBJ2-5,-,CASRRFVLAGGSGETQYF,TGTGCCAGCAGACGATTTGTTTTGGCGGGGGGCTCCGGGGAGACCCAGTACTTC
-,TRBV4-3,TRBJ1-1,-,CASSPARTENTEAFF,TGCGCCAGCAGCCCCGCACGGACAGAGAACACTGAAGCTTTCTTT
TRBD2,TRBV27,TRBJ2-5,-,CASKGGGAAETQYF,TGTGCCAGCAAGGGCGGGGGGGCCGCAGAGACCCAGTACTTC
TRBD1,TRBV15,TRBJ2-7,-,CATSSRDSAYEQYF,TGTGCCACCAGCTCTCGGGACAGCGCCTACGAGCAGTACTTC
-,TRBV30,TRBJ2-1,-,CAWSSDNHNEQFF,TGTGCCTGGAGTTCGGACAACCACAATGAGCAGTTCTTC
-,TRBV7-3,TRBJ2-7,-,CASSLGAGWEQYF,TGTGCCAGCAGCTTAGGGGCAGGGTGGGAGCAGTACTTC
TRBD2,TRBV27,TRBJ2-1,-,CASSLTPGLASDEQFF,TGTGCCAGCAGTCTAACGCCGGGACTAGCCTCAGATGAGCAGTTCTTC
TRBD2,TRBV7-8,TRBJ2-1,-,CASSARAGTTSSYNEQFF,TGTGCCAGCAGCGCCCGAGCCGGGACTACCAGCTCCTACAATGAGCAGTTCTTC
TRBD1,TRBV11-2,TRBJ1-6,-,CASSWDRGGSPLHF,TGTGCCAGCAGCTGGGACAGGGGGGGTTCACCCCTCCACTTT
TRBD1,TRBV29-1,TRBJ2-3,-,CSEKPGQGATDTQYF,TGCAGCGAAAAACCGGGACAGGGGGCAACAGATACGCAGTATTTT
-,TRBV18,TRBJ1-1,-,CASLAGGSEAFF,TGTGCCAGCTTAGCTGGGGGATCTGAAGCTTTCTTT
TRBD2,TRBV18,TRBJ2-7,-,CASSRGLAGDEQYF,TGTGCCAGCTCACGGGGACTAGCGGGAGACGAGCAGTACTTC
-,TRBV7-2,TRBJ2-3,-,CASSFTGTDTQYF,TGTGCCAGCAGCTTCACTGGCACAGATACGCAGTATTTT
-,TRBV29-1,TRBJ1-2,-,CSVESLGHLGYTF,TGCAGCGTTGAGTCTCTGGGACACCTCGGCTACACCTTC
-,TRBV2,TRBJ2-1,-,CASSVPVPTYNEQFF,TGTGCCAGCAGTGTTCCCGTGCCCACCTACAATGAGCAGTTCTTC
TRBD2,TRBV7-8,TRBJ2-7,once,CASSYPSGTSGSTEQYF,TGTGCCAGCAGCTATCCCTCCGGGACTAGCGGGAGTACGGAGCAGTACTTC
-,TRBV7-3,TRBJ2-3,-,CASSPGMRDTQYF,TGTGCCAGCAGCCCCGGGATGAGGGATACGCAGTATTTT
-,TRBV7-9,TRBJ1-1,once,CASSPGQLRAFF,TGTGCCAGCAGCCCGGGCCAGCTCCGGGCTTTCTTT
-,TRBV12-3/TRBV12-4,TRBJ2-5,-,CASIGGGLETQYF,TGTGCCAGCATAGGGGGGGGGCTAGAGACCCAGTACTTC